This T cell receptor (beta chain) was identified during a study of OX40 agonist ivuxolimab in advanced cancers. About the research overall: Three patients responded partially, comprising one with hepatocellular carcinoma and two with cutaneous melanoma.

Assay used: immunoSEQ multiplex PCR; TCRdb lists only in-frame clones, some missing. Of about 78,000 clones listed, roughly 84% are singletons. Germline-derived CDR1 and CDR2 are SGHAT and FQDESV (reference sequence). The junction had 5 bases not matched to a gene; V was cut back by 3 bases and J by 4 bases. The CDR3 consists of 15 residues. Whole-study results and caveats: Partial responders at 0.1-3.0 mg/kg showed near-lowest clonal expansion. Clones of CD4+ and CD8+ blood T cells grew by week 6 at doses of 0.1 to 3.0 mg/kg.

The sampling schedule covered blood at baseline, cycle 4 day 1, and cycle 7 day 1. A note on this clone: What it recognizes is unknown.

This chain joins TRBV11-1 and TRBJ2-5; 10 bases agree with TRBD1. The TCR comes from an adult with an advanced solid tumor such as melanoma, head and neck, liver or kidney cancer. The starting material was CD4+ or CD8+ T cells sorted from blood, obtained in a trial of the OX40 agonist ivuxolimab. CDR3 sequence: CASSFRQGARETQYF. CDR3 nucleotides: TGTGCCAGCAGCTTCCGACAGGGGGCTCGAGAGACCCAGTACTTC.